These 24 T cell receptor beta chains were sequenced from one sample in a study of blood T cells in healthy people across ages. Using a J-beta primer mix together with a sample-barcoded 5' primer, a second PCR was run for about 7 to 12 cycles. TCRdb re-derived calls from the 5' RACE reads in MiXCR, one entry per CDR3 protein. The sample yields about 760,000 distinct CDR3 sequences, roughly three fifths seen once. The material sequenced was blood. These receptors came from a man in his forties in good health.

This clonotype was observed once. V gene TRBV25-1 combines with J gene TRBJ2-7; the D is unclear. V was pared by 4 bases and J by 5 bases, with 12 bases between. The germline CDR1 and CDR2 sequences are MGHDK and SYGVNS. The CDR3 loop spans 13 amino acids. The CDR3 DNA sequence: TGTGCCAGCAGTGTAGGTTGGGGAAACGAGCAGTACTTC. The encoded protein is CASSVGWGNEQYF.

This clonotype was counted only a few times. The V call is TRBV28, the J call TRBJ1-4, with 9 positions matching TRBD1. CDR1 MDHEN and CDR2 SYDVKM come from the germline V gene. The CDR3 extends over 15 amino acids. The V and J ends lost 6 bases and 7 bases, in that order; junction bases with no gene match: 9. The CDR3 sequence: CASSLSTGGFEKLFF. In nucleotides, the CDR3 is TGTGCCAGCAGCCTATCGACAGGGGGATTTGAAAAACTGTTTTTT.

The chain combines TRBV27 with TRBJ2-2; D is ambiguous. Germline assignment: CDR1 MNHEY and CDR2 SMNVEV (reference sequence). The CDR3 covers 14 residues. V lost 6 bases and J 4 bases, leaving 12 bases between the germline ends. CDR3 bases: TGTGCCAGCAGCCTTATAATGGGCACCGGGGAGCTGTTTTTT. It encodes CASSLIMGTGELFF.

The rearrangement links TRBV12-3 or TRBV12-4 to TRBJ2-5; TRBD1 matches at 8 bases. V lost 5 bases to trimming and J lost 5 bases; unmatched junction nucleotides: 7. CDR3 length: 14 amino acids. CDR3 bases: TGTGCCAGCAGTGTTCAGGGGGCGCGGGAGACCCAGTACTTC. Protein sequence: CASSVQGARETQYF.

The rearrangement uses TRBV5-1 and TRBJ2-5; 9 bases match TRBD1. Unmatched junction bases numbered 4, after V lost 4 bases and J lost 3 bases. Germline CDR1 is SGHRS and CDR2 is YFSETQ. The CDR3 has 14 residues. The CDR3 nucleotides read TGCGCCAGCAGCCCCCGACAGGGGGAAGAGACCCAGTACTTC. Its protein is CASSPRQGEETQYF.

The chain links TRBV12-3 or TRBV12-4 to TRBJ1-5; possibly TRBD1 for D (6 bases). There are 15 residues in the CDR3. The V end lost 7 bases, the J end lost 7 bases, and 20 bases lay between the germline ends. This CDR3 reads CASTQGLGSVQPQHF. The CDR3 DNA follows: TGTGCCAGCACCCAGGGGTTGGGTTCAGTCCAGCCCCAGCATTTT.

The chain joins TRBV6-5 to TRBJ1-1, with D unresolved. The CDR3 has 14 residues. Germline V CDR1 and CDR2: MNHEY, SVGAGI. Trimming removed 5 bases from V and 6 bases from J, with 16 bases in between. The CDR3 sequence is CASSPITSPSEAFF. CDR3 sequence (DNA): TGTGCCAGCAGTCCTATTACCTCCCCATCTGAAGCTTTCTTT.

The chain has TRBV2 and TRBJ2-1; no clear D gene. Deletions cut 8 bases from V and 7 bases from J, with 6 bases between. There are 10 residues in the CDR3. Per the germline V gene, CDR1 is SNHLY and CDR2 is FYNNEI. The CDR3 DNA reads TGTGCCAGCGTGGGGAATGAGCAGTTCTTC. Translating gives CASVGNEQFF. The full variable domain, completed using reference TRBV2 and TRBJ2-1, is EPEVTQTPSHQVTQMGQEVILRCVPISNHLYFYWYRQILGQKVEFLVSFYNNEISEKSEIFDDQFSVERPDGSNFTLKIRSTKLEDSAMYFCASVGNEQFFGPGTRLTVL.

The gene calls are TRBV20-1 and TRBJ2-4; the match to TRBD2 covers 8 bases. The J call could be wrong; TRBJ2-7 is a better fit for the DNA end. Germline V gene lookup returns CDR1 DFQATT and CDR2 SNEGSKA (reference sequence). This CDR3 has 14 amino acids. The CDR3 region is CSASSGGISYEQYF. CDR3 coding DNA: TGCAGTGCTAGCTCGGGAGGGATCTCCTACGAGCAGTACTTC.

This chain links TRBV15 with TRBJ2-3; no reliable D call. Germline-derived CDR1 and CDR2 are LNHNV and YYDKDF (reference sequence). V shed 0 bases and J shed 4 bases, with 14 bases lying between them. The CDR3 consists of 16 residues. The CDR3 DNA follows: TGTGCCACCAGCAGAGATGGGTCCTTGGGGTCAGATACGCAGTATTTT. Translating it yields CATSRDGSLGSDTQYF.

The chain uses TRBV6-6 and TRBJ2-7; TRBD1 or TRBD2 may be the D gene (6 bases each). The length of the CDR3 is 13 residues. With 7 bases removed from V and 6 bases from J, the gap between germline ends came to 16 bases. The germline gives CDR1 MNHNY, CDR2 SVGAGI (reference sequence). CDR3 sequence (DNA): TGTGCCAGCAAGGGGGGAATCTGGTCCGAGCAGTACTTC. As protein: CASKGGIWSEQYF.

This clonotype was detected many times. This chain joins TRBV6-1 and TRBJ2-4; D perhaps matches TRBD1 (7 bases). The CDR3 is 16 amino acids. The germline V gene has CDR1 MNHNS and CDR2 SASEGT. V was cut by 8 bases and J by 1 base, with 18 bases left in between. CDR3 DNA: TGTGCCAGCGGCGCGGGACAGACAGCCGCCAAAAACATTCAGTACTTC. The encoded protein is CASGAGQTAAKNIQYF.

This chain links TRBV12-3 or TRBV12-4 with TRBJ2-7, with TRBD1 identical over 11 bases. Trimming took 3 bases from V and 7 from J; bases not matched to a gene: 8. The CDR3 length is 15 residues. The CDR3 is CASSLAGTGGVEQYF. In nucleotides, the CDR3 is TGTGCCAGCAGTTTGGCCGGGACAGGGGGAGTTGAGCAGTACTTC.

The chain combines TRBV18 with TRBJ2-7; D is possibly TRBD1 or TRBD2 (5 bases each). V dropped 2 bases and J dropped 7 bases, with 27 bases sitting between them. Per germline, CDR1 KGHSH and CDR2 LQKENI. The CDR3 runs 18 residues. DNA of the CDR3: TGTGCCAGCTCACCATTGGGGAGTGGGGCCGACAAATACAGTGAGCAGTACTTC. Translation gives CASSPLGSGADKYSEQYF.

This chain joins TRBV5-1 and TRBJ1-1; D is unclear. Looked up from germline, CDR1 is SGHRS and CDR2 is YFSETQ. With 5 bases removed from V and 0 bases from J, the gap between germline ends came to 11 bases. There are 14 residues in the CDR3. CDR3 loop: CASSPDTMNTEAFF. CDR3 nucleotides: TGCGCCAGCAGTCCTGACACGATGAACACTGAAGCTTTCTTT.

This chain joins TRBV6-1 and TRBJ1-2, with unresolved D. Germline V gene sequence: CDR1 MNHNS, CDR2 SASEGT. There are 14 residues in the CDR3. With 1 base removed from V and 0 bases from J, the gap between germline ends came to 6 bases. The CDR3 spells CASSEGDPNYGYTF. In DNA form, the CDR3 reads TGTGCCAGCAGTGAAGGGGATCCTAACTATGGCTACACCTTC.

The rearrangement joins TRBV27 to TRBJ1-1; D not certain. The CDR3 extends over 13 amino acids. CDR1 MNHEY and CDR2 SMNVEV come from the germline V gene (reference sequence). The V end lost 5 bases, the J end lost 0 bases, and 7 bases lay between the germline ends. The CDR3 DNA follows: TGTGCCAGCAGTCGACTAATGAACACTGAAGCTTTCTTT. Translated: CASSRLMNTEAFF.

This chain uses TRBV28 with TRBJ2-1; 11 nucleotides match TRBD2. The CDR3 has 17 residues. With 6 bases clipped from V and 2 bases from J, the junction kept 9 bases outside the gene matches. Germline V CDR1 and CDR2: MDHEN, SYDVKM. The CDR3 is CASSRRLAGGAYNEQFF. The CDR3 nucleotides are TGTGCCAGCAGCCGACGCCTAGCGGGAGGCGCCTACAATGAGCAGTTCTTC.

This clonotype was picked up one time. The chain is built from TRBV6-2 or TRBV6-3 and TRBJ1-5; D call uncertain. Germline-derived CDR1 and CDR2 are MNHEY and SVGEGT. V was clipped by 6 bases and J by 0 bases, with 9 bases between them. The CDR3 runs 14 residues. The CDR3 here is CASSYHSSNQPQHF. Here the CDR3 DNA reads TGTGCCAGCAGCTATCACAGTAGCAATCAGCCCCAGCATTTT.

J is TRBJ1-6 and V is TRBV11-2; D not certain. This CDR3 spans 18 amino acids. V was shortened by 5 bases and J by 0 bases, with 17 bases between the two germline ends. Germline V lookup: CDR1 SGHAT, CDR2 FQNNGV. The CDR3: CASSRRLAMSSYNSPLHF. The DNA for the CDR3 is TGTGCCAGCAGCCGCAGACTCGCGATGAGCTCCTATAATTCACCCCTCCACTTT.

The chain uses TRBV20-1 and TRBJ2-1, with 7 bases lining up with TRBD1. Judging by the DNA end, TRBJ2-7 fits better; the J call may be wrong. The CDR3 runs to 15 residues. The germline V gene encodes CDR1 DFQATT and CDR2 SNEGSKA (reference sequence). In DNA form, the CDR3 reads TGCAGTGCTAAGTCGACAGGGAGCTCCTACAATGAGCAGTACTTC. This codes for CSAKSTGSSYNEQYF.

The gene calls are TRBV6-1 and TRBJ1-6, with D possibly being TRBD1 (6 bases). The CDR3 is 18 residues long. Looked up from germline, CDR1 is MNHNS and CDR2 is SASEGT. V was cut by 5 bases and J by 0 bases, with 17 bases left in between. The chain's CDR3 is CASSQKRGSSSYNSPLHF. CDR3 DNA: TGTGCCAGCAGTCAGAAAAGGGGGTCCAGCTCCTATAATTCACCCCTCCACTTT.

The sample holds a few counts of this clonotype. The chain joins TRBV3-1 to TRBJ2-1, with D perhaps TRBD2 (6 bases). Germline assignment: CDR1 LGHDT and CDR2 YNNKEL (reference sequence). The CDR3 is made up of 16 amino acids. V lost 3 bases and J lost 6, with 18 bases in between. CDR3 sequence (DNA): TGTGCCAGCAGCCACATACGGGACTGGAGTTCCAATGAGCAGTTCTTC. Its protein is CASSHIRDWSSNEQFF.

V and J are TRBV7-9 and TRBJ2-5, with a tentative D call TRBD1 (5 bases). The DNA end is a closer match to TRBJ2-7, so the J assignment may be wrong. The germline V gene has CDR1 SEHNR and CDR2 FQNEAQ (reference sequence). The CDR3 extends over 11 amino acids. The CDR3 region is CASSSGIEQYF. CDR3 DNA sequence: TGTGCCAGCAGCTCAGGGATCGAGCAGTACTTC.